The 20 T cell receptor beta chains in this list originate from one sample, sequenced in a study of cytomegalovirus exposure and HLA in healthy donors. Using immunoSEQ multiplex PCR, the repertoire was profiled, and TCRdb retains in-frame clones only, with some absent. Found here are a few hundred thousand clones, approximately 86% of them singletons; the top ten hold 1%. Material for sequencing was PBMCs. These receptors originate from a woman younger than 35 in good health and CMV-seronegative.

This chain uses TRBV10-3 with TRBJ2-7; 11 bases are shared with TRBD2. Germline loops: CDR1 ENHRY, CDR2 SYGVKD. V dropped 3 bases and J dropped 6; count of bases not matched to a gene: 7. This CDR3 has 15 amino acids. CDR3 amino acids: CAISEYSGGASEQYF. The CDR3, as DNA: TGTGCCATCAGTGAATATAGCGGGGGGGCTTCCGAGCAGTACTTC.

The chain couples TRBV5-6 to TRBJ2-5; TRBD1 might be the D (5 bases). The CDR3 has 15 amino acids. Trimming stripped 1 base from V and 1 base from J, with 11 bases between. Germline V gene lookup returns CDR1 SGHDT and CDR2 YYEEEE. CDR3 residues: CASSLKQELQETQYF. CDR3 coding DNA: TGTGCCAGCAGCTTGAAACAGGAGCTCCAAGAGACCCAGTACTTC.

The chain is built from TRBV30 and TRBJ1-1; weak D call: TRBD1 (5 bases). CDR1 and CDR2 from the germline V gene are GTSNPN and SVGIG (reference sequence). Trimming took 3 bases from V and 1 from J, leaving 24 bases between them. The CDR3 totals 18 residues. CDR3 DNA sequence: TGTGCCTGGAGGCGCCGGGACTCCATAGGAGGTAGGAACACTGAAGCTTTCTTT. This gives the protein CAWRRRDSIGGRNTEAFF. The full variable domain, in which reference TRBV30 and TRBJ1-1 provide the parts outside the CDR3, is SQTIHQWPATLVQPVGSPLSLECTVEGTSNPNLYWYRQAAGRGLQLLFYSVGIGQISSEVPQNLSASRPQDRQFILSSKKLLLSDSGFYLCAWRRRDSIGGRNTEAFFGQGTRLTVV.

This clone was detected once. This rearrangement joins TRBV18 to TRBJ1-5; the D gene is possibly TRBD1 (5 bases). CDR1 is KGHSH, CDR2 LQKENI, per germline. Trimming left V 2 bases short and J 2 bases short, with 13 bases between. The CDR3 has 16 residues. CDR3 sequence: CASSPGAPWGNQPQHF. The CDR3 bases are TGTGCCAGCTCACCAGGGGCGCCCTGGGGCAATCAGCCCCAGCATTTT.

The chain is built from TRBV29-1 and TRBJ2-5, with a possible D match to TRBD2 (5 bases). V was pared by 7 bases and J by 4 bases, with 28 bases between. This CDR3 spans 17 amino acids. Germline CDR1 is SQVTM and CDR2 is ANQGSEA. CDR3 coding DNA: TGCAGCGCCATAACACTAGACCCAGGCCCGAATTTAGAGACCCAGTACTTC. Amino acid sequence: CSAITLDPGPNLETQYF.

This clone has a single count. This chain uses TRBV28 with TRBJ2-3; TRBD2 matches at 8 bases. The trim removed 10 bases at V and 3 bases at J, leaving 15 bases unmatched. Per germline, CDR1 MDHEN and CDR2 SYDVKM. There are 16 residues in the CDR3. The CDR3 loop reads CATHRTTSGLTDTQYF. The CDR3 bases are TGTGCCACCCACCGAACCACTAGCGGACTAACAGATACGCAGTATTTT.

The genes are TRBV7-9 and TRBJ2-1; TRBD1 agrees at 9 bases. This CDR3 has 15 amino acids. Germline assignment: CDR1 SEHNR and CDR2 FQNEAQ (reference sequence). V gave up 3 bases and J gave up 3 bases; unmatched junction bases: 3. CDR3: CASSFRQGGYNEQFF. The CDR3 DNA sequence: TGTGCCAGCAGCTTTAGACAGGGGGGCTACAATGAGCAGTTCTTC.

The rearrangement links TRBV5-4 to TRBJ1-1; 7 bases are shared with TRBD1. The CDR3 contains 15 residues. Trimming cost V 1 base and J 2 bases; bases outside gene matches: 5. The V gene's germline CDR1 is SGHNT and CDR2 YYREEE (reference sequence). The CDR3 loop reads CASSLRRGLNTEAFF. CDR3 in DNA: TGTGCCAGCAGCTTGCGAAGGGGGCTTAACACTGAAGCTTTCTTT.

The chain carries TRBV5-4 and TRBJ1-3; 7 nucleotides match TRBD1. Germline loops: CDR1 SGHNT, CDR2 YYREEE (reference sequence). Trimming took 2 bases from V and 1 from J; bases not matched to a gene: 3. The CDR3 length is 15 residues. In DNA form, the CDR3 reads TGTGCCAGCAGCTTAGGGGGCGATTCTGGAAACACCATATATTTT. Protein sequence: CASSLGGDSGNTIYF.

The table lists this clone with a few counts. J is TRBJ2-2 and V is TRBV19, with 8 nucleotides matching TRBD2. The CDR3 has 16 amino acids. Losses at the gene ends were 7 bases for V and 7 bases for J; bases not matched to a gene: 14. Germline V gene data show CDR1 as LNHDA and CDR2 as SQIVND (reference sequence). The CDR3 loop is CASILNPGLAGGELFF. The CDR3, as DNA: TGTGCCAGTATCCTGAATCCTGGACTAGCTGGCGGGGAGCTGTTTTTT.

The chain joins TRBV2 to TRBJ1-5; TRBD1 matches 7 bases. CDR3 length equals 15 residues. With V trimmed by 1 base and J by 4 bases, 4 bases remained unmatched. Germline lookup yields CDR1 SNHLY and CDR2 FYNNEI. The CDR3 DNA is TGTGCCAGCAGTGAAGAGTCAGGGGGGAATCAGCCCCAGCATTTT. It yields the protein CASSEESGGNQPQHF.

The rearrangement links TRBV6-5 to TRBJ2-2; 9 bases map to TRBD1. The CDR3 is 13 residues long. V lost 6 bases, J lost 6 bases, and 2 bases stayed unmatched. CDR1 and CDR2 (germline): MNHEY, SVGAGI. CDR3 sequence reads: CASRTGGPGELFF. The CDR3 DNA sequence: TGTGCCAGCAGAACAGGGGGCCCCGGGGAGCTGTTTTTT.

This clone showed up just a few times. The CDR3 loop reads CASSRSGANVLTF. CDR3 coding DNA: TGTGCCAGCAGCCGCTCTGGGGCCAACGTCCTGACTTTC. The chain couples TRBV9 to TRBJ2-6; no firm D call. CDR1 and CDR2 from the germline V gene are SGDLS and YYNGEE. CDR3 length: 13 residues. Between the trimmed V and J ends, which lost 4 bases and 0 bases, there was a span of 2 bases.

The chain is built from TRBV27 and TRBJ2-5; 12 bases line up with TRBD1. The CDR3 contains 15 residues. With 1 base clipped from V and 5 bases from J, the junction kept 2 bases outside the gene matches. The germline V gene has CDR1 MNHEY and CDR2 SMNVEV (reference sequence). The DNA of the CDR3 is TGTGCCAGCAGTTTATTGGGACAGGGGGCCGAGACCCAGTACTTC. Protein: CASSLLGQGAETQYF.

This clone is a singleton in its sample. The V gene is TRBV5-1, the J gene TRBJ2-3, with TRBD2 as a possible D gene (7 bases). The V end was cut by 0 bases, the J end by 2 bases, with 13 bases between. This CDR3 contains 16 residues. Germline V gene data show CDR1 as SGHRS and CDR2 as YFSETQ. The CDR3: CASSLDRDYHTDTQYF. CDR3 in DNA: TGCGCCAGCAGCTTGGACAGGGACTACCACACAGATACGCAGTATTTT.

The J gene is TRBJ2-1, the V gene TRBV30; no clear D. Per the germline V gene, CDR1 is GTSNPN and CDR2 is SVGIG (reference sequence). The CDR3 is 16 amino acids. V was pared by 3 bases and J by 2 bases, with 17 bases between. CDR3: CAWSLPGSGPYNEQFF. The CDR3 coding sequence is TGTGCCTGGAGCTTACCCGGATCAGGCCCCTACAATGAGCAGTTCTTC.

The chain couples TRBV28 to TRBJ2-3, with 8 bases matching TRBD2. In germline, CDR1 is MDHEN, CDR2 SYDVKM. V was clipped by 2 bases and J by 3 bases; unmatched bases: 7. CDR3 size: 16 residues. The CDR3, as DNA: TGTGCCAGCAGTTTACCTGTAGCGGGGCCAACAGATACGCAGTATTTT. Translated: CASSLPVAGPTDTQYF.

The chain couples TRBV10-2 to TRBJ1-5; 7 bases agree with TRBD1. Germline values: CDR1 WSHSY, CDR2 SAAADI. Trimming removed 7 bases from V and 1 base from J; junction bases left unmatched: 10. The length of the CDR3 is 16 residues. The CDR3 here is CASTDRIRRSNQPQHF. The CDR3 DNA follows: TGCGCCAGCACGGACAGGATTCGACGGAGCAATCAGCCCCAGCATTTT.

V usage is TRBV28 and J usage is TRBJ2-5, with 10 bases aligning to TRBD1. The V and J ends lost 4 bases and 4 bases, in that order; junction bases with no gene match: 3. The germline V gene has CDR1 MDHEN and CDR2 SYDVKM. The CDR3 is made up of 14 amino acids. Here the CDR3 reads CASSSTGGRETQYF. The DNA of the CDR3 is TGTGCCAGCAGTTCGACAGGGGGCAGAGAGACCCAGTACTTC.

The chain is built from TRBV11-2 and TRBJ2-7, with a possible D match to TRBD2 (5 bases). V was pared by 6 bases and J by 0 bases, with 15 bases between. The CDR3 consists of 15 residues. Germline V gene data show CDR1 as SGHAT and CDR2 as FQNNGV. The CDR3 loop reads CASSIARVSSYEQYF. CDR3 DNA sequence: TGTGCCAGCAGTATAGCGCGAGTAAGCTCCTACGAGCAGTACTTC.